The TCR beta chain described here comes from a study of spatial heterogeneity in lung cancer. Time point defined: sample taken at primary tumor resection. This clonotype has a count of ten or more. MiXCR was run by TCRdb on the 5' RACE reads, yielding one entry per CDR3 protein. The sample lists around 8,000 distinct CDR3 sequences, roughly 8.6% occurring once. Per germline, CDR1 SNHLY and CDR2 FYNNEI. V was trimmed by 4 bases and J by 0 bases, leaving 18 bases between them. This CDR3 comprises 18 residues. The starting material was PBMCs, obtained at surgery. The genes are TRBV2 and TRBJ2-2; a possible D gene is TRBD2 (6 bases). This receptor was taken from a male donor with early-stage non-small cell lung cancer. The CDR3 nucleotides read TGTGCCAGCAGTGGAACTCAAGCTAGCGAGGCGAACACCGGGGAGCTGTTTTTT. Amino acid sequence: CASSGTQASEANTGELFF.